The 11 T cell receptor beta chains listed next were all sequenced from one sample in a study of shared clonotypes between healthy human individuals. The assay was immunoSEQ multiplex PCR, and TCRdb's table has in-frame clones only and misses some. Here the sample spans some 2 million clones, about 95% being singletons. Naive CD8 cells, CD45RO-negative and positively selected for CCR7, excluded terminally differentiated effector memory CD45RA+ cells. What was sequenced was naive CD8+ T cells sorted from blood. Receptors were obtained from a man younger than 35 in good health.

In its sample, this clone was seen once. The rearrangement uses TRBV4-1 and TRBJ2-3, with TRBD2 matching over 9 bases. The CDR3 loop spans 17 amino acids. J lost 6 bases, V lost 4 bases, and 14 bases had no gene match. Germline CDR1 and CDR2: MGHRA and YSYEKL. CDR3 protein: CASSPGATRAGGDTQYF. The DNA for the CDR3 is TGCGCCAGCAGCCCTGGCGCTACCCGCGCGGGAGGGGATACGCAGTATTTT.

This clone was observed a single time. The chain joins TRBV7-9 to TRBJ2-5; a weak D match, TRBD1 (5 bases). This CDR3 has 16 residues. V lost 7 bases to trimming and J lost 4 bases, with 22 bases between them. CDR1 is SEHNR, CDR2 FQNEAQ, per germline (reference sequence). The DNA of the CDR3 is TGTGCCAGCAACCCTCCGATAGGGGAAAGGGGAGAGACCCAGTACTTC. It yields the protein CASNPPIGERGETQYF.

V and J are TRBV5-6 and TRBJ2-7; unclear D gene. Germline CDR1 SGHDT, CDR2 YYEEEE. CDR3 length: 13 residues. Trimming shortened V by 0 bases and J by 6 bases, and 10 bases separated the two germline ends. CDR3 in DNA: TGTGCCAGCAGCTTGGACCCCTCGGGCGAGCAGTACTTC. The encoded protein is CASSLDPSGEQYF.

This chain links TRBV2 with TRBJ2-5; weak D call: TRBD2 (5 bases). Looked up from germline, CDR1 is SNHLY and CDR2 is FYNNEI. V gave up 7 bases and J gave up 5 bases, with 11 bases separating them. This CDR3 has 12 residues. The CDR3: CASTGRGETQYF. DNA of the CDR3: TGTGCCAGCACAGGAAGAGGGGAGACCCAGTACTTC.

V gene TRBV27 combines with J gene TRBJ2-7, with TRBD2 matching over 8 bases. CDR3 length equals 16 residues. Germline loops: CDR1 MNHEY, CDR2 SMNVEV (reference sequence). The junction had 15 bases not matched to a gene; V was cut back by 6 bases and J by 5 bases. Here the CDR3 reads CASSLLGVAGGHEQYF. For the CDR3, the DNA is TGTGCCAGCAGCCTCCTCGGGGTTGCGGGAGGCCACGAGCAGTACTTC.

This rearrangement joins TRBV2 to TRBJ2-5, with a tentative D call TRBD1 (5 bases). Per the germline V gene, CDR1 is SNHLY and CDR2 is FYNNEI. V was clipped by 10 bases and J by 2 bases, with 20 bases between them. This CDR3 contains 15 residues. In nucleotides, the CDR3 is TGTGCCACCTCCCGCTATACAGGCACTCAAGAGACCCAGTACTTC. This sequence encodes CATSRYTGTQETQYF.

J is TRBJ1-1 and V is TRBV19, with 9 positions matching TRBD1. The V segment lost 6 bases and the J segment 0 bases; nucleotides outside the gene matches: 32. CDR1 and CDR2 (germline): LNHDA, SQIVND (reference sequence). The CDR3 contains 24 residues. The CDR3 spells CASSPRTGALPSHPLAAMNTEAFF. As DNA, the CDR3 is TGTGCCAGTAGCCCTCGGACAGGGGCCCTCCCTAGTCACCCACTAGCCGCAATGAACACTGAAGCTTTCTTT.

The rearrangement links TRBV9 to TRBJ2-7; possibly TRBD2 for D (5 bases). The germline V and J ends were trimmed by 0 bases and 4 bases, with 11 bases remaining between them. Germline-derived CDR1 and CDR2 are SGDLS and YYNGEE. The CDR3 covers 14 residues. The CDR3 region has the DNA TGTGCCAGCAGCGTAGAGGCGGACTTTTACGAGCAGTACTTC. It translates to CASSVEADFYEQYF. Filled out from reference TRBV9 and TRBJ2-7, the complete variable domain reads DSGVTQTPKHLITATGQRVTLRCSPRSGDLSVYWYQQSLDQGLQFLIQYYNGEERAKGNILERFSAQQFPDLHSELNLSSLELGDSALYFCASSVEADFYEQYFGPGTRLTVT.

The rearrangement uses TRBV7-9 and TRBJ2-5, with 7 nucleotides matching TRBD2. Germline assignment: CDR1 SEHNR and CDR2 FQNEAQ (reference sequence). Germline trimming cut 1 base from V and 1 base from J; bases unmatched to any gene: 3. The CDR3 extends over 15 amino acids. In DNA, the CDR3 is TGTGCCAGCAGCTTAGTGGCTAGCGGCCAAGAGACCCAGTACTTC. Protein product: CASSLVASGQETQYF.

The chain links TRBV10-1 to TRBJ2-2, with D tentatively TRBD1 (5 bases). The germline V gene encodes CDR1 WNHNN and CDR2 SYGVQD (reference sequence). V dropped 4 bases and J dropped 5 bases, with 11 bases sitting between them. The CDR3 covers 14 residues. The CDR3 region is CASSGTGTTGELFF. CDR3 DNA sequence: TGCGCCAGCAGTGGAACAGGCACTACCGGGGAGCTGTTTTTT.

The chain links TRBV19 to TRBJ2-7, with D possibly matching TRBD1 (7 bases). V shed 6 bases and J shed 4 bases, with 16 bases lying between them. Germline V gene lookup returns CDR1 LNHDA and CDR2 SQIVND (reference sequence). The CDR3 length is 14 residues. CDR3 DNA sequence: TGTGCCAGTAGCGAGGAGGGGGCGGGGTACGAGCAGTACTTC. It encodes CASSEEGAGYEQYF. The complete variable domain, with remaining parts taken from reference TRBV19 and TRBJ2-7, reads DGGITQSPKYLFRKEGQNVTLSCEQNLNHDAMYWYRQDPGQGLRLIYYSQIVNDFQKGDIAEGYSVSREKKESFPLTVTSAQKNPTAFYLCASSEEGAGYEQYFGPGTRLTVT.